A single sample is the source of the 10 T cell receptor beta chains below, sequenced in a study of blood T cell repertoires in COVID-19. Assay: immunoSEQ multiplex PCR; the TCRdb copy retains only in-frame clones and omits some. The profile shows under 250,000 clones, roughly 83% of them singletons. Sequencing was performed on peripheral blood. The source is a woman aged 40 to 49 with COVID-19, enrolled during active disease.

This sequence joins TRBV2 and TRBJ2-3; D perhaps matches TRBD1 (6 bases). Germline CDR1 reads SNHLY; CDR2 reads FYNNEI. V lost 6 bases and J lost 3, with 16 bases in between. This CDR3 contains 15 residues. CDR3 amino acids: CASSDTGRGTDTQYF. In DNA form, the CDR3 reads TGTGCCAGCAGCGACACAGGGCGAGGGACAGATACGCAGTATTTT.

This clone came up a few times. The chain has TRBV7-2 and TRBJ2-7, with a possible D match to TRBD1 (5 bases). There are 14 residues in the CDR3. With 2 bases removed from V and 4 bases from J, the gap between germline ends came to 12 bases. Germline loops: CDR1 SGHTA, CDR2 FQGNSA. The CDR3 sequence is CASSLRQTTYEQYF. The CDR3, as DNA: TGTGCCAGCAGCTTAAGACAGACGACTTACGAGCAGTACTTC.

V is TRBV30 and J is TRBJ1-1, with D unresolved. V was pared by 4 bases and J by 1 base, with 10 bases between. CDR3 size: 13 residues. In germline, CDR1 is GTSNPN, CDR2 SVGIG (reference sequence). In DNA, the CDR3 is TGTGCCTGGACCGGCCGGGGGAACACTGAAGCTTTCTTT. This translates into CAWTGRGNTEAFF.

This clone was detected only once. The rearrangement links TRBV2 to TRBJ2-7; tentatively, D is TRBD1 (5 bases). Trimming shortened V by 7 bases and J by 0 bases, and 16 bases separated the two germline ends. Per germline, CDR1 SNHLY and CDR2 FYNNEI. This CDR3 comprises 15 residues. The CDR3 is CASTPTTGASYEQYF. CDR3 nucleotide sequence: TGTGCCAGCACTCCGACAACTGGGGCCTCCTACGAGCAGTACTTC.

In this sample, this clone turned up many times. V usage is TRBV30 and J usage is TRBJ1-3; D not resolved. Germline-derived CDR1 and CDR2 are GTSNPN and SVGIG (reference sequence). The CDR3 runs to 13 residues. V lost 5 bases, J lost 0 bases, and 8 bases lay in between. The CDR3 sequence: CAWDFISGNTIYF. The CDR3 DNA sequence: TGTGCCTGGGACTTCATCTCTGGAAACACCATATATTTT.

The V and J genes are TRBV2 and TRBJ1-5, with no clear D. The CDR3 covers 15 residues. V was clipped by 6 bases and J by 0 bases, with 12 bases between them. The V gene's germline CDR1 is SNHLY and CDR2 FYNNEI. This chain's CDR3 is CASSISANSNQPQHF. The CDR3 nucleotides are TGTGCCAGCAGCATCAGCGCGAATAGCAATCAGCCCCAGCATTTT. The full variable domain, rest sourced from reference TRBV2 and TRBJ1-5, is EPEVTQTPSHQVTQMGQEVILRCVPISNHLYFYWYRQILGQKVEFLVSFYNNEISEKSEIFDDQFSVERPDGSNFTLKIRSTKLEDSAMYFCASSISANSNQPQHFGDGTRLSIL.

V is TRBV9 and J is TRBJ1-2, with D possibly being TRBD1 (6 bases). Germline lookup yields CDR1 SGDLS and CDR2 YYNGEE. With 0 bases removed from V and 2 bases from J, the gap between germline ends came to 11 bases. The CDR3 covers 15 residues. The CDR3 coding sequence is TGTGCCAGCAGCGTAGGTGCTCAGGGGAACTATGGCTACACCTTC. Amino acid sequence: CASSVGAQGNYGYTF.

The chain employs TRBV7-9 and TRBJ2-7, with D perhaps TRBD1 (6 bases). CDR3 length equals 14 residues. V was pared by 4 bases and J by 4 bases, with 14 bases between. Germline loops: CDR1 SEHNR, CDR2 FQNEAQ (reference sequence). The CDR3 protein is CASSYQGIGYEQYF. The CDR3 DNA is TGTGCCAGCAGCTATCAGGGGATCGGTTACGAGCAGTACTTC.

J is TRBJ2-3 and V is TRBV5-1; 13 bases map to TRBD2. V shed 10 bases, J shed 2 bases, and the junction held 13 bases outside the gene matches. The germline gives CDR1 SGHRS, CDR2 YFSETQ. CDR3 size: 17 residues. CDR3 DNA sequence: TGCGCCTCCGCCCAACGGACTAGCGGGGGCCTCACAGATACGCAGTATTTT. It translates to CASAQRTSGGLTDTQYF. Looking up the rest from reference TRBV5-1 and TRBJ2-3 gives the full variable domain: KAGVTQTPRYLIKTRGQQVTLSCSPISGHRSVSWYQQTPGQGLQFLFEYFSETQRNKGNFPGRFSGRQFSNSRSEMNVSTLELGDSALYLCASAQRTSGGLTDTQYFGPGTRLTVL.

V gene TRBV15 combines with J gene TRBJ2-1, with 9 nucleotides matching TRBD2. The CDR3 has 21 residues. Unmatched junction bases numbered 18, after V lost 3 bases and J lost 0 bases. Germline CDR1 reads LNHNV; CDR2 reads YYDKDF (reference sequence). The CDR3 here is CATSSPGGRLADPSSYNEQFF. Here the CDR3 DNA reads TGTGCCACCAGCAGTCCCGGCGGCAGACTAGCGGACCCGAGCTCCTACAATGAGCAGTTCTTC.